The 19 T cell receptor beta chains below were found in one sample sequenced in a study of T cell responses to AZD1222 COVID-19 vaccine. Some clones are missing from TCRdb's copy, which holds only in-frame ones; the method was immunoSEQ multiplex PCR. The top ten clones hold 2.4% of a sample with 90,000 to 150,000 clones, 88% of them seen once. The sequencing used peripheral blood, collected on day 0 of AZD1222 vaccination. The receptors stem from an adult in good health.

The chain links TRBV5-4 to TRBJ1-4; D is ambiguous. This CDR3 is built from 14 residues. Germline V gene lookup returns CDR1 SGHNT and CDR2 YYREEE (reference sequence). V lost 0 bases to trimming and J lost 4 bases, with 7 bases between them. CDR3 sequence (DNA): TGTGCCAGCAGCTTGGGTTCGGGTAATGAAAAACTGTTTTTT. Translated: CASSLGSGNEKLFF.

The chain has TRBV9 and TRBJ2-5; TRBD2 is a possible D gene (5 bases). This CDR3 comprises 17 residues. CDR1 is SGDLS and CDR2 is YYNGEE in the germline V gene. Trimming shortened V by 0 bases and J by 2 bases, and 17 bases separated the two germline ends. The CDR3 loop is CASSVGGRAPSQETQYF. The CDR3 nucleotides read TGTGCCAGCAGCGTAGGAGGGCGGGCCCCGTCACAAGAGACCCAGTACTTC.

The J gene is TRBJ2-2, the V gene TRBV9; 10 nucleotides align to TRBD2. From germline, CDR1 is SGDLS and CDR2 YYNGEE. The V gene end was trimmed by 3 bases and the J gene end by 8 bases; junction bases not matched to a gene: 7. The CDR3 runs to 15 residues. This CDR3 is CASSGLAGVTGELFF. The DNA for the CDR3 is TGTGCCAGCAGCGGTCTAGCGGGAGTGACGGGGGAGCTGTTTTTT. The whole variable domain, filled in from reference TRBV9 and TRBJ2-2, reads DSGVTQTPKHLITATGQRVTLRCSPRSGDLSVYWYQQSLDQGLQFLIQYYNGEERAKGNILERFSAQQFPDLHSELNLSSLELGDSALYFCASSGLAGVTGELFFGEGSRLTVL.

The chain joins TRBV4-2 to TRBJ2-3; D perhaps matches TRBD2 (6 bases). CDR3 size: 14 residues. V was pared by 0 bases and J by 4 bases, with 8 bases between. In germline, CDR1 is LGHNA, CDR2 YNFKEQ. Here the CDR3 DNA reads TGTGCCAGCAGCCAAGAACTAGCCCCAGATACGCAGTATTTT. This codes for CASSQELAPDTQYF.

CDR3 protein: CASSSGLLFVETQYF. CDR3 bases: TGTGCCAGCAGCTCGGGACTGCTTTTCGTTGAGACCCAGTACTTC. The rearrangement links TRBV7-6 to TRBJ2-5; D is perhaps TRBD2 (6 bases). The V gene lost 4 bases and the J gene lost 5 bases, with 17 bases spanning the gap. Looked up from germline, CDR1 is SGHVS and CDR2 is FNYEAQ. The CDR3 runs to 15 residues.

This chain joins TRBV2 and TRBJ2-7, with 10 bases matching TRBD2. V lost 2 bases to trimming and J lost 2 bases; unmatched junction nucleotides: 6. Germline V gene data show CDR1 as SNHLY and CDR2 as FYNNEI. The CDR3 runs to 16 residues. The CDR3 region has the DNA TGTGCCAGCAGTGAATGGGAACTAGCGGGGCCCTACGAGCAGTACTTC. It yields the protein CASSEWELAGPYEQYF.

Concerning this clone itself: At one end the junction does not follow the germline gene, possibly because of a read error. The chain joins TRBV11-2 to TRBJ1-2; 8 bases align to TRBD1. CDR1 and CDR2 from the germline V gene are SGHAT and FQNNGV. This CDR3 is built from 12 residues. This chain's CDR3 is CASSLGPGGLAF. The CDR3 DNA reads as TGTGCCAGCAGCTTAGGACCAGGGGGCCTCGCCTTC.

The chain has TRBV15 and TRBJ1-6; 7 bases are shared with TRBD1. The CDR3 runs 15 residues. Germline V gives CDR1 LNHNV, CDR2 YYDKDF (reference sequence). Trimming removed 3 bases from V and 2 bases from J; junction bases left unmatched: 1. The CDR3 nucleotides are TGTGCCACCAGCAGGGACAGGACCTATAATTCACCCCTCCACTTT. This translates into CATSRDRTYNSPLHF.

This chain connects TRBV4-1 to TRBJ1-2; D not certain. V dropped 1 base and J dropped 10 bases, with 19 bases sitting between them. The CDR3 runs to 15 residues. Germline CDR1 MGHRA, CDR2 YSYEKL. Here the CDR3 reads CASSQVPASPRDYTF. The CDR3 DNA reads as TGCGCCAGCAGCCAAGTTCCGGCCAGCCCTCGCGACTACACCTTC.

The rearrangement joins TRBV28 to TRBJ2-5, with no clear D. The CDR3 runs to 14 residues. Germline assignment: CDR1 MDHEN and CDR2 SYDVKM. Here the CDR3 DNA reads TGTGCTTCTCTGGCCCCTTTCGTAGAAGAGACCCAGTACTTC. It specifies CASLAPFVEETQYF.

This chain connects TRBV7-6 to TRBJ2-7; D gene unclear. With the DNA end fitting TRBJ2-1 better, the J assignment may be wrong. The germline V gene has CDR1 SGHVS and CDR2 FNYEAQ. This CDR3 comprises 12 residues. The CDR3 DNA sequence: TGTGCCAGCAGCTTAAGTCGGGTTGAGCAGTTCTTC. Protein sequence: CASSLSRVEQFF.

The V call is TRBV11-2, the J call TRBJ2-7, with TRBD1 matching over 7 bases. V was clipped by 2 bases and J by 0 bases; unmatched bases: 10. The germline V gene encodes CDR1 SGHAT and CDR2 FQNNGV. The CDR3 contains 17 residues. CDR3 amino acids: CASSLRVATGLSYEQYF. The CDR3 DNA is TGTGCCAGCAGCTTAAGGGTCGCGACAGGGCTCTCCTACGAGCAGTACTTC.

This clone was observed a handful of times. This chain joins TRBV6-4 and TRBJ2-6; D unclear. CDR1 and CDR2 from the germline V gene are MRHNA and SNTAGT. This CDR3 is built from 16 residues. The V gene lost 0 bases and the J gene lost 0 bases, with 6 bases spanning the gap. Here the CDR3 reads CASSDSSSSGANVLTF. Written as DNA, the CDR3 is TGTGCCAGCAGTGACTCGAGCAGCTCTGGGGCCAACGTCCTGACTTTC.

Only one count was recorded for this clone. CDR3 protein: CASSQDVVRGANEKLFF. CDR3 DNA sequence: TGTGCCAGCAGCCAAGATGTCGTGAGGGGGGCTAATGAAAAACTGTTTTTT. The J gene is TRBJ1-4, the V gene TRBV3-1 (or the pseudogene TRBV3-2), with a possible D match to TRBD1 (6 bases). The V end was cut by 0 bases, the J end by 3 bases, with 14 bases between. The CDR3 has 17 amino acids. Germline assignment: CDR1 LGHDT and CDR2 YNNKEL (reference sequence).

The V and J genes are TRBV27 and TRBJ2-1, with 13 bases fitting TRBD2. The CDR3 has 16 amino acids. Trimming at V came to 4 bases and at J to 9 bases, leaving 9 bases not matched to a gene. CDR1 is MNHEY and CDR2 is SMNVEV in the germline V gene (reference sequence). For the CDR3, the DNA is TGTGCCAGCAGTTCGGGGACTAGCGGGACCCGGCGTGAGCAGTTCTTC. This codes for CASSSGTSGTRREQFF.

The chain links TRBV3-1 (or the pseudogene TRBV3-2) to TRBJ1-3, with D hard to call. V was trimmed by 3 bases and J by 0 bases, leaving 9 bases between them. CDR1 and CDR2 (germline): LGHDT, YNNKEL (reference sequence). This CDR3 is 15 amino acids long. Written as DNA, the CDR3 is TGTGCCAGCAGCCATAGCAGGACCTCTGGAAACACCATATATTTT. Its protein product is CASSHSRTSGNTIYF.

V and J are TRBV7-6 and TRBJ2-2, with 10 nucleotides matching TRBD2. The CDR3 runs 16 residues. V dropped 5 bases and J dropped 5; count of bases not matched to a gene: 8. In germline, CDR1 is SGHVS, CDR2 FNYEAQ. CDR3 coding DNA: TGTGCCAGCAGCCTTACCGGGACTAGCGCGACCGGGGAGCTGTTTTTT. This codes for CASSLTGTSATGELFF.

On this clone: Within the sample, other DNA sequences also encode this same CDR3. This sequence joins TRBV12-3 or TRBV12-4 and TRBJ2-2; no clear D gene. The CDR3 runs 13 residues. Between the trimmed V and J ends, which lost 0 bases and 4 bases, there was a span of 3 bases. The CDR3 DNA follows: TGTGCCAGCAGTTTAGCTGGCACCGGGGAGCTGTTTTTT. This codes for CASSLAGTGELFF.

V usage is TRBV18 and J usage is TRBJ1-2; TRBD1 is a possible D gene (6 bases). Trimming left V 3 bases short and J 1 base short, with 6 bases between. The CDR3 spans 13 residues. The germline gives CDR1 KGHSH, CDR2 LQKENI. The CDR3 here is CASSPDSNYGYTF. The CDR3 DNA follows: TGTGCCAGCTCACCGGACAGTAACTATGGCTACACCTTC.